A selection of T cell receptor beta chains follows, all from one sample in a study of T cell repertoires in cytomegalovirus infection. No antigen has been assigned to these receptors. TCRdb re-derived calls from the reads in MiXCR, one entry per CDR3 protein. The data contain 250,000 to 400,000 distinct CDR3 sequences, around a quarter of them seen just once; the ten biggest clones take up approximately 12%. Sample: cultured PBMCs, taken from culture after CMV antigen stimulation. The receptor set was obtained from a human donor in good health (CMV status not recorded). Some clones in this sample may be carry-over from other donors' samples. Each CDR3 is given with its conserved first and last residue. The D gene is left open where the match is weak. Size values are once, few and many counts, or a class for expanded clones, and some rows have none.

TRBD1	TRBV12-3/TRBV12-4	TRBJ1-1	-	TGTGCCAGCAGTTTAGCTATCCGACAGGGGGCGAATACTGAAGCTTTCTTT	CASSLAIRQGANTEAFF
TRBD2	TRBV30	TRBJ2-7	-	TGTGCCTGGGACCATTATCGACTAGCGTCGTACTACGAGCAGTACTTC	CAWDHYRLASYYEQYF
-	TRBV20-1	TRBJ1-2	few	TGCAGTGCTAGAGATGAGTCAAACTATGGCTACACCTTC	CSARDESNYGYTF
TRBD1	TRBV6-1	TRBJ1-2	-	TGTGCCAGCAAAACGACAGGGGGAAACTATGGCTACACCTTC	CASKTTGGNYGYTF
TRBD1	TRBV5-6	TRBJ1-1	-	TGTGCCAGCAGCTTGGTGACAGGGGGCGAGGAGTCTCTGGGGAACACTGAAGCTTTCTTT	CASSLVTGGEESLGNTEAFF
-	TRBV18	TRBJ2-6	-	TGTGCCAGCTCATCGACGGACTCTGGGGCCAACGTCCTGACTTTC	CASSSTDSGANVLTF
-	TRBV9	TRBJ2-5	-	TGTGCCAGCAGCGTAGATGGAGAGACCCAGTACTTC	CASSVDGETQYF
TRBD2	TRBV4-3	TRBJ2-1	-	TGCGCCAGCAGCCAATCTGGACTAGCGGGAGTCGATGAGCAGTTCTTC	CASSQSGLAGVDEQFF
TRBD2	TRBV5-1	TRBJ2-1	-	TGCGCCAGCAGCGCAACGACTAGCGGGAGCTCCTACAATGAGCAGTTCTTC	CASSATTSGSSYNEQFF
TRBD2	TRBV12-5	TRBJ2-1	few	TGTGCTAGTGTCCCGGGACTAGCGGATGAGCAGTTCTTC	CASVPGLADEQFF
TRBD1	TRBV6-5	TRBJ1-5	-	TGTGCCAGCAGTTACGCAGGGGGAGGTCAGCCCCAGCATTTT	CASSYAGGGQPQHF
-	TRBV5-3	TRBJ2-5	-	TGTGCCAGCGGCCCGTTTGGTATCGGGCAAGAGACCCAGTACTTC	CASGPFGIGQETQYF
-	TRBV25-1	TRBJ2-7	-	TGTGCCAGCGTTAAAGCGTCAGGATACGAGCAGTACTTC	CASVKASGYEQYF
-	TRBV12-3/TRBV12-4	TRBJ2-4	few	TGTGCCAGCAGTGAACAGGGTAAAAACATTCAGTACTTC	CASSEQGKNIQYF
-	TRBV5-3	TRBJ1-5	few	TGTGCCAGAAGCGCAGCGTGTAATCAGCCCCAGCATTTT	CARSAACNQPQHF
TRBD1	TRBV7-2	TRBJ2-2	-	TGTGCCAGCAGCTACTCAGGGGGCGCCGGGGAGCTGTTTTTT	CASSYSGGAGELFF
TRBD1	TRBV28	TRBJ2-7	-	TGTGCCAGCAGTGGGACAGGGGTGGAAGGGACCGAGCAGTACTTC	CASSGTGVEGTEQYF
-	TRBV29-1	TRBJ2-3	-	TGCAGCGTCGGAGGGGGGACTGGCACAGATACGCAGTATTTT	CSVGGGTGTDTQYF
-	TRBV7-9	TRBJ2-1	-	TGTGCCAGCAGCTTAGCGGGTCAGGGTGTGAGGAATGAGCAGTTCTTC	CASSLAGQGVRNEQFF
-	TRBV6-6	TRBJ2-1	few	TGTGCCAGCAGTTACTCGAACAGCGGGCTCTACGGTGAGCAGTTCTTC	CASSYSNSGLYGEQFF